Below, 5 T cell receptor beta chains from the same sample are listed, as sequenced in a study of vaccination and CD4 T cells after COVID-19. Indicated treatment: roughly 10-day PBMC culture with coronavirus spike peptide pools or control peptides (ViraFEST assay). Cultured CD4+ T-cell DNA underwent Oncomine TCR Beta short-read sequencing. TCRdb used MiXCR to reprocess the PCR reads, holding one entry per CDR3 protein. The profile covers 15,000 to 20,000 distinct CDR3 sequences, with approximately 49% appearing a single time and under 8.5% taken by the ten largest. These receptors lack a known antigen. The input for sequencing was CD4+ T cells from blood, cultured in vitro, taken before SARS-CoV-2 vaccination. The receptors here all came from a human donor who had recovered from COVID-19.

This clonotype was counted a few times. This chain uses TRBV20-1 with TRBJ1-5, with D perhaps matching TRBD1 (5 bases). Germline V lookup: CDR1 DFQATT, CDR2 SNEGSKA (reference sequence). Trimming took 2 bases from V and 0 from J, leaving 8 bases between them. This CDR3 contains 14 residues. CDR3 sequence: CSARRGYSNQPQHF. In DNA, the CDR3 is TGCAGTGCTAGACGGGGGTATAGCAATCAGCCCCAGCATTTT.

The chain recombines TRBV6-2 or TRBV6-3 with TRBJ2-2, with 9 bases matching TRBD2. This CDR3 is 16 amino acids long. Germline lookup yields CDR1 MNHEY and CDR2 SVGEGT. The V segment lost 5 bases and the J segment 4 bases; nucleotides outside the gene matches: 8. This chain's CDR3 is CASSNSGRSGTGELFF. The CDR3 nucleotides are TGTGCCAGCAGTAATAGCGGGAGAAGCGGCACCGGGGAGCTGTTTTTT.

For the CDR3, the DNA is TGTGCCTCCGGGGGAAGTTCCCAAGAGACCCAGTACTTC. This gives the protein CASGGSSQETQYF. This chain uses TRBV2 with TRBJ2-5; possible D gene TRBD2, 6 bases. This CDR3 is built from 13 residues. The V gene lost 11 bases and the J gene lost 1 base, with 14 bases spanning the gap. Germline V CDR1 and CDR2: SNHLY, FYNNEI.

This chain joins TRBV29-1 and TRBJ1-2; 8 bases fit TRBD1. CDR3 size: 13 residues. Germline CDR1 reads SQVTM; CDR2 reads ANQGSEA. With V trimmed by 6 bases and J by 5 bases, 8 bases remained unmatched. Written as DNA, the CDR3 is TGCAGCGTAGCGACAGGGGCCTATTATGGCTACACCTTC. Its protein product is CSVATGAYYGYTF. Supplemented by reference TRBV29-1 and TRBJ1-2, the full variable domain reads SAVISQKPSRDICQRGTSLTIQCQVDSQVTMMFWYRQQPGQSLTLIATANQGSEATYESGFVIDKFPISRPNLTFSTLTVSNMSPEDSSIYLCSVATGAYYGYTFGSGTRLTVV.

This clonotype was seen more than once but under ten times. This sequence joins TRBV20-1 and TRBJ1-6; no clear D. The CDR3 covers 13 residues. CDR1 is DFQATT, CDR2 SNEGSKA, per germline (reference sequence). Trimming removed 3 bases from V and 8 bases from J, with 11 bases in between. The CDR3 spells CSASPRMDSPLHF. CDR3 coding DNA: TGCAGTGCTAGTCCCCGAATGGATTCACCCCTCCACTTT.